This T cell receptor (beta chain) appears in the sequencing data of a study of T cells expressing NK-cell markers. Study-wide background: Source material for TCR beta repertoires consisted of sorted CD3+CD56+NKG2C+, CD3+CD56+NKG2C- and CD3+CD56-NKG2C+ T cells.

From its re-call of the 5' RACE reads, TCRdb lists each CDR3 protein once, without DNA. The sample shows some 460,000 distinct CDR3 sequences, and 1.4% sits with its ten largest clones. The source is a woman aged 45-65 years in good health. The sample comprised blood T cells: a sorted CD56 or NKG2C T cell subset, CD4+ or CD8+ T cells, or bulk PBMC T cells (not recorded which).

CDR3 in amino acids: CASSQALAGGHYEQYF. The rearrangement links TRBV3-1 to TRBJ2-7; TCRdb lists TRBD2, though no DNA is available to test this call. Germline loops: CDR1 LGHDT, CDR2 YNNKEL (reference sequence). The CDR3 runs 16 residues.